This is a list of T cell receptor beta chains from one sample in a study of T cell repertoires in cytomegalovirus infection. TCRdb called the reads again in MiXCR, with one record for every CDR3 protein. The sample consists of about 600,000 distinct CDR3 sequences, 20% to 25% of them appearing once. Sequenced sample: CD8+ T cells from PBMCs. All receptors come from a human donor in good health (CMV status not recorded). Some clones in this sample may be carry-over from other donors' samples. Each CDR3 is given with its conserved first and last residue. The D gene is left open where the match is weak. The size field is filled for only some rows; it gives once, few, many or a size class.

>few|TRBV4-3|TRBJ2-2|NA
TGCGCCAGCAGCCCCCGGGACACCGGGGAGCTGTTTTTT
CASSPRDTGELFF
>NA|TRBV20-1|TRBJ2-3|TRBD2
TGCAGTGCCATTAATAGCGGGGGAAGCACAGATACGCAGTATTTT
CSAINSGGSTDTQYF
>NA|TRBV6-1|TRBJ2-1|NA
TGTGCCAGCAGCACCGTTTTCGCCGGGGCCTACAATGAGCAGTTCTTC
CASSTVFAGAYNEQFF
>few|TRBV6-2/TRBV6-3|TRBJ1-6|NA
TGTGCCAGCAGCTCCATCTTACGCACTAGCTCCTATAATTCACCCCTCCACTTT
CASSSILRTSSYNSPLHF
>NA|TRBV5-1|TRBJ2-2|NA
TGCGCCAGCAGCCCCTTAGCCGCGAACACCGGGGAGCTGTTTTTT
CASSPLAANTGELFF
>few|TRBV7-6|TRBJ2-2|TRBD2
TGTGCCAGCAGTCGAAGCGGGGGGGCGTCGAAGACCGGGGAGCTGTTTTTT
CASSRSGGASKTGELFF
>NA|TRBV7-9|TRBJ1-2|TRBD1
TGTGCCAGCAGCTTATCTCCGGGACAGGCCTGGGGCTACACCTTC
CASSLSPGQAWGYTF
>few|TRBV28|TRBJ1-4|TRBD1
TGTGCCAGCAGTTCAATACAGGGGTCGGGGGAAAAACTGTTTTTT
CASSSIQGSGEKLFF
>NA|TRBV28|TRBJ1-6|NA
TGTGCCAGCAGTTTGGGGAGCTCCTATAATTCACCCATGCACTTT
CASSLGSSYNSPMHF
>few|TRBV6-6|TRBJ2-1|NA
TGTGCCAGCAGGCCCAACTACAATGAGCAGTTCTTC
CASRPNYNEQFF
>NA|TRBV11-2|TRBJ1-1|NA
TGTGCCAGCAGCTTAGGATTCGGGACTTTTATTGAAGCTTTCTTT
CASSLGFGTFIEAFF
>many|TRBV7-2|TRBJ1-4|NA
TGTGCCAGCAGCCTTAATCAGGGGAATGAAAAACTGTTTTTT
CASSLNQGNEKLFF
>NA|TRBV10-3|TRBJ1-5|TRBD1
TGTGCCATCAGTTCGGACAGGTTCAATCAGCCCCAGCATTTT
CAISSDRFNQPQHF
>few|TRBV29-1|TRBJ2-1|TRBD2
TGCAGCGTTGAGAAAGCGGGGGGGCCGGATAATGAGCAGTTCTTC
CSVEKAGGPDNEQFF
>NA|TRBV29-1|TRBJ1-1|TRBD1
TGCAGCGTCTCCCGGGACAGGGGGTTTGGGACTGAAGCTTTCTTT
CSVSRDRGFGTEAFF
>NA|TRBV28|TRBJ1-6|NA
TGTGCCAGCATTTATCGGGGGCAATATAATTCACCCCTCCACTTT
CASIYRGQYNSPLHF
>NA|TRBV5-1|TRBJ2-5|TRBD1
TGCGCCAGCAGCTTGGCCGTCCAGGGGGCCTTCCAAGAGACCCAGTACTTC
CASSLAVQGAFQETQYF
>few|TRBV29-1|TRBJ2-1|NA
TGCAGCGTTGAGGGGCGAGATGAGCAGTTCTTC
CSVEGRDEQFF
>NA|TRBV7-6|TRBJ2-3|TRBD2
TGTGCCAGCAGCTCAAACATAGCGGGGGGCCTCACAGATACGCAGTATTTT
CASSSNIAGGLTDTQYF
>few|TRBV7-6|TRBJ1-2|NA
TGTGCCAGCGCCTTACCCACTCCAGGGGGCTACACCTTC
CASALPTPGGYTF
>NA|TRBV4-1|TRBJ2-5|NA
TGCGCCAGCAGCCAAGATATGGAGACCCAGTACTTC
CASSQDMETQYF
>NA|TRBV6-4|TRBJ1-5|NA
TGTGCCAGCAGTGTGAACGGGCGCGATCAGCCCCAGCATTTT
CASSVNGRDQPQHF
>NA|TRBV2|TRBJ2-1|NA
TGTGCCAGCAGTGACGAGACGGCAGGAAACAATGAGCAGTTCTTC
CASSDETAGNNEQFF
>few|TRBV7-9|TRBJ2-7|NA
TGTGCCAGCAGCTTAGTGATAGCTTACGGCGAGCAGTACTTC
CASSLVIAYGEQYF
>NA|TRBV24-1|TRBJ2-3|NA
TGTGCCACCAGTGATCAGCGTGCAGATACGCAGTATTTT
CATSDQRADTQYF